This passage covers 14 T cell receptor beta chains from one sample sequenced in a study of tumor and adjacent non-tumor tissue in lung cancer. A modified ARM-PCR protocol with three rounds of nested PCR amplified TCRbeta. TCRdb recomputed calls from the multiplex PCR reads with MiXCR, one row per CDR3 protein. Here the sample spans roughly 93,000 distinct CDR3 sequences, 67% being singletons. RNA was extracted from bulk tissue without any cell sorting. The source material was lung tumor tissue. These receptors all stem from a man in his sixties with non-small cell lung cancer.

On this clonotype itself: Compared with germline, one end of the junction differs, possibly owing to a read error. J is TRBJ2-1 and V is TRBV6-2 or TRBV6-3, with unresolved D. Germline V gene sequence: CDR1 MNHEY, CDR2 SVGEGT. CDR3 length: 14 residues. Written as DNA, the CDR3 is TGTGCTAGCAGTGGGTCGGGCGGCTACAATGAGCAGTTCTTC. Translating it yields CASSGSGGYNEQFF.

This clonotype has a single count. Being one base from a much bigger clone, this may be a read error. The chain joins TRBV20-1 to TRBJ2-2, with D perhaps being TRBD1 or TRBD2 (6 bases each). The CDR3 spans 14 residues. Germline loops: CDR1 DFQATT, CDR2 SNEGSKA (reference sequence). Deletions cut 6 bases from V and 7 bases from J, with 18 bases between. The CDR3 DNA follows: TGCAGTGCCGCGGAGGGGGAGTATATCGGGGAGCTGTTTTTT. This translates into CSAAEGEYIGELFF.

For this clonotype: A clone one base away is much larger, so this may be a read error. This sequence joins TRBV5-1 and TRBJ2-3; no definite D call. The CDR3 runs to 14 residues. In germline, CDR1 is SGHRS, CDR2 YFSETQ. The CDR3 DNA reads as TGCGCCAGCAGCTTGCAGTACCGCACAGATACGAAGTATTTT. Translated, it gives CASSLQYRTDTKYF.

This clonotype was counted only a few times. A much more abundant neighbour one base away suggests this may be a read error. This chain connects TRBV29-1 to TRBJ2-1, with D perhaps matching TRBD2 (6 bases). With 5 bases removed from V and 4 bases from J, the gap between germline ends came to 15 bases. Germline V gene data show CDR1 as SQVTM and CDR2 as ANQGSEA. The CDR3 is 14 residues long. CDR3 coding DNA: TGCAGCGTTATATATAGCGGCGTTTACAATGAGCAGTTCTTC. Its protein product is CSVIYSGVYNEQFF.

This clonotype appeared a few times. The junction and the germline gene differ at one end; a read error may be behind it. The J gene is TRBJ1-1, the V gene TRBV20-1; 10 nucleotides line up with TRBD1. The length of the CDR3 is 18 residues. Germline CDR1 reads DFQATT; CDR2 reads SNEGSKA (reference sequence). The CDR3 DNA reads as TGCAGTGCTAGAGACCCAAGACAGGGGGCGGGTGTAAACACGGAAGCTCTCTTT. The encoded protein is CSARDPRQGAGVNTEALF.

In the case of this clonotype: Possible read error: a much larger clone is one base away. The genes are TRBV5-1 and TRBJ2-2; D not resolved. The CDR3 extends over 14 amino acids. In germline, CDR1 is SGHRS, CDR2 YFSETQ. CDR3 region: CANSFWSTGGELFF. CDR3 DNA: TGCGCCAACAGCTTTTGGTCGACGGGCGGGGAGCTGTTTTTT.

For this clonotype: One junction end does not reproduce the germline sequence, and a read error may be involved. The genes are TRBV4-2 and TRBJ2-7; 13 bases agree with TRBD2. Germline-derived CDR1 and CDR2 are LGHNA and YNFKEQ. This CDR3 contains 16 residues. CDR3 sequence: CASSQDGTSGNFEQYF. CDR3 coding DNA: TGTGCTAGCAGCCAAGATGGGACTAGCGGGAACTTCGAGCAGTACTTC.

This clonotype is judged medium-sized. The chain couples TRBV11-2 to TRBJ2-1; D not resolved. V lost 1 base and J lost 8, with 9 bases in between. The CDR3 has 13 amino acids. Looked up from germline, CDR1 is SGHAT and CDR2 is FQNNGV. This chain's CDR3 is CASSLVRKDEQFF. CDR3 nucleotides: TGTGCCAGCAGCTTAGTCAGGAAGGATGAGCAGTTCTTC.

V gene TRBV12-3 or TRBV12-4 combines with J gene TRBJ2-4, with 10 bases fitting TRBD1. The junction had 11 bases not matched to a gene; V was cut back by 9 bases and J by 9 bases. This CDR3 is built from 14 residues. The CDR3 region has the DNA TGTGCCAGTCCACTCGGGACAGGGGAAGGCATTCAGTACTTC. Translating it yields CASPLGTGEGIQYF.

Regarding this clonotype: A single base separates this from a much larger clone, so it may be a read error. The chain couples TRBV4-1 to TRBJ2-1; D assignment may be TRBD1 or TRBD2 (5 bases each). The CDR3 spans 15 residues. Germline V gene sequence: CDR1 MGHRA, CDR2 YSYEKL. For the CDR3, the DNA is TGCACCAGCAGCCAAGATGGATTGGGGGTCAATGAGCAGTTCTTC. It is translated as CTSSQDGLGVNEQFF.

In the case of this clonotype: Relative to the germline gene, one junction end is altered; a read error may explain this. The chain is built from TRBV5-5 and TRBJ1-2, with a tentative D call TRBD1 (6 bases). There are 13 residues in the CDR3. CDR1 is SGHKS, CDR2 YYEKEE, per germline (reference sequence). The CDR3 DNA is TGTACCAGCAGCTTGAGGGCGGGGGCCGGCTACACCTTC. Residues: CTSSLRAGAGYTF. The variable domain in full, with the rest retrieved from reference TRBV5-5 and TRBJ1-2, is DAGVTQSPTHLIKTRGQQVTLRCSPISGHKSVSWYQQVLGQGPQFIFQYYEKEERGRGNFPDRFSARQFPNYSSELNVNALLLGDSALYLCTSSLRAGAGYTFGSGTRLTVV.

This clonotype appeared a few times. A read error may explain this, as a much larger clone is one base away. The V and J genes are TRBV11-2 and TRBJ2-2, with D unresolved. Germline V gene lookup returns CDR1 SGHAT and CDR2 FQNNGV. CDR3 length: 13 amino acids. CDR3 loop: CACSLDNPIELFF. The CDR3 coding sequence is TGTGCCTGCAGCTTAGATAACCCCATAGAGCTGTTTTTT.

A word on this clonotype: Given a much more abundant clone one base away, this may be a read error. V is TRBV12-5 and J is TRBJ2-3; D call uncertain. The CDR3 length is 16 residues. The germline V gene encodes CDR1 LGHNT and CDR2 FRNRAP. The CDR3 nucleotides read TGTTCTAGTGGTTTAGGCCAGATTACTAGCACAGATACGCAGTATTTT. As protein: CSSGLGQITSTDTQYF.

This clonotype was seen ten or more times. This chain joins TRBV7-8 and TRBJ2-1; D is uncertain. Germline V lookup: CDR1 SGHVS, CDR2 FQNEAQ. The V end was cut by 1 base, the J end by 15 bases, with 16 bases between. This CDR3 is built from 13 residues. The CDR3 coding sequence is TGTGCCAGCAGCTTAGGTGGATCAGAGGCCGGGTTCTTC. As protein: CASSLGGSEAGFF.